These 8 T cell receptor beta chains share one sample of origin, sequenced in a study of identical twins. Each CDR3 protein is one row after TCRdb ran MiXCR on the 5' RACE reads. The sample has under 300,000 distinct CDR3 sequences; more than 12% are singletons. Sequenced: memory (CD45RO+) T cells sorted from blood. These receptors were taken from a woman aged 18-30 years in good health.

The V call is TRBV20-1, the J call TRBJ2-3, with 14 nucleotides matching TRBD2. The CDR3 contains 17 residues. Unmatched junction bases numbered 7, after V lost 0 bases and J lost 5 bases. The germline V gene has CDR1 DFQATT and CDR2 SNEGSKA (reference sequence). The CDR3 region is CSARDGLAGGSVDTQYF. CDR3 coding DNA: TGCAGTGCTAGAGACGGACTAGCGGGAGGATCGGTAGATACGCAGTATTTT.

This clonotype was picked up a small number of times. The chain recombines TRBV10-1 with TRBJ2-7; 14 bases line up with TRBD2. Germline CDR1 reads WNHNN; CDR2 reads SYGVQD (reference sequence). Trimming removed 7 bases from V and 4 bases from J; junction bases left unmatched: 3. The CDR3 has 14 residues. CDR3 nucleotide sequence: TGCGCCAGCAATAGGACTAGCGGGAGGTACGAGCAGTACTTC. Protein sequence: CASNRTSGRYEQYF.

The V gene is TRBV20-1, the J gene TRBJ2-7, with TRBD2 identical over 11 bases. This CDR3 has 14 residues. CDR1 and CDR2 (germline): DFQATT, SNEGSKA (reference sequence). Trimming at V came to 6 bases and at J to 0 bases, leaving 4 bases not matched to a gene. The CDR3 DNA reads as TGCAGTGCCCTTACTAGCGGGAGCTCCTACGAGCAGTACTTC. Protein: CSALTSGSSYEQYF.

This clonotype was seen at least ten times. The chain couples TRBV12-3 or TRBV12-4 to TRBJ1-3, with a tentative D call TRBD1 (5 bases). Trimming left V 6 bases short and J 2 bases short, with 14 bases between. This CDR3 spans 15 amino acids. The CDR3 here is CASSPDWGAGNTIYF. The CDR3, as DNA: TGTGCCAGCAGCCCCGACTGGGGGGCTGGAAACACCATATATTTT.

This clonotype showed up just a few times. The rearrangement links TRBV15 to TRBJ2-4; a weak D match, TRBD1 (6 bases). V lost 4 bases to trimming and J lost 0 bases, with 16 bases between them. The CDR3 spans 17 residues. Germline-derived CDR1 and CDR2 are LNHNV and YYDKDF (reference sequence). This chain's CDR3 is CATSTLLTGLAKNIQYF. The CDR3 DNA follows: TGTGCCACCAGCACCCTCCTGACAGGACTAGCCAAAAACATTCAGTACTTC.

This clonotype appeared a few times. This chain's CDR3 is CASRPDIDNEQFF. CDR3 DNA sequence: TGTGCCAGCAGGCCGGACATAGACAATGAGCAGTTCTTC. This chain links TRBV11-3 with TRBJ2-1; weak D call: TRBD1 (5 bases). V lost 6 bases, J lost 5 bases, and 11 bases lay in between. This CDR3 comprises 13 residues. From germline, CDR1 is SGHNT and CDR2 YENEEA.

This clonotype was counted at least ten times. The rearrangement joins TRBV5-1 to TRBJ2-1, with 11 bases lining up with TRBD2. The germline V gene has CDR1 SGHRS and CDR2 YFSETQ. With 0 bases clipped from V and 6 bases from J, the junction kept 5 bases outside the gene matches. This CDR3 is built from 16 residues. Here the CDR3 reads CASSLEVAGGSNEQFF. The CDR3 bases are TGCGCCAGCAGCTTGGAGGTAGCGGGAGGGTCCAATGAGCAGTTCTTC.

This clonotype was seen many times. The genes are TRBV7-2 and TRBJ2-1; 11 bases are a match to TRBD2. The V gene end was trimmed by 7 bases and the J gene end by 3 bases; junction bases not matched to a gene: 5. Germline V gene sequence: CDR1 SGHTA, CDR2 FQGNSA. The CDR3 spans 15 residues. The DNA for the CDR3 is TGTGCCAGCACCCCGGGACTAGCGGTCTACAATGAGCAGTTCTTC. Protein: CASTPGLAVYNEQFF.